Shown below are 16 T cell receptor beta chains from a single sample sequenced in a study of metastatic and nonmetastatic thyroid tumors. MiXCR was used by TCRdb to re-call the PCR reads. This table holds 30,000 to 40,000 clones, roughly 36% found once. Each patient came to thyroid surgery without any prior treatment (of any kind). Specimen: tumor tissue. The receptors derive from a female donor with papillary thyroid cancer or a benign thyroid nodule (not recorded which). Some clones in this sample may be carry-over from other donors' samples.

V usage is TRBV19 and J usage is TRBJ2-7; 8 bases agree with TRBD2. Germline V gene sequence: CDR1 LNHDA, CDR2 SQIVND (reference sequence). CDR3 length: 15 residues. V was clipped by 6 bases and J by 7 bases; unmatched bases: 14. CDR3: CASSAMPELAGEQYF. The CDR3 bases are TGTGCCAGTAGCGCCATGCCCGAGTTAGCGGGGGAGCAGTACTTC.

This clone came up a few times. The chain is built from TRBV19 and TRBJ2-7, with TRBD1 matching 10 bases. Germline V gene sequence: CDR1 LNHDA, CDR2 SQIVND (reference sequence). The junction had 6 bases not matched to a gene; V was cut back by 4 bases and J by 3 bases. The CDR3 contains 15 residues. The CDR3 DNA reads TGTGCCAGTAGTACCCGGACAGGGGGACACTACGAGCAGTACTTC. The encoded protein is CASSTRTGGHYEQYF.

The sample holds a few counts of this clone. The V gene is TRBV6-1, the J gene TRBJ2-1; TRBD2 matches at 7 bases. CDR1 is MNHNS, CDR2 SASEGT, per germline. The junction had 8 bases not matched to a gene; V was cut back by 6 bases and J by 3 bases. There are 15 residues in the CDR3. The CDR3 DNA is TGTGCCAGCAGGCAGAGCGGGACTCACTACAATGAGCAGTTCTTC. Translation: CASRQSGTHYNEQFF.

The chain carries TRBV2 and TRBJ1-3, with D tentatively TRBD1 (6 bases). From germline, CDR1 is SNHLY and CDR2 FYNNEI. CDR3 size: 12 residues. The V end was cut by 11 bases, the J end by 3 bases, with 11 bases between. This chain's CDR3 is CAGRGGGNTIYF. DNA for the CDR3: TGTGCCGGGCGAGGGGGTGGAAACACCATATATTTT. Supplemented by reference TRBV2 and TRBJ1-3, the full variable domain reads EPEVTQTPSHQVTQMGQEVILRCVPISNHLYFYWYRQILGQKVEFLVSFYNNEISEKSEIFDDQFSVERPDGSNFTLKIRSTKLEDSAMYFCAGRGGGNTIYFGEGSWLTVV.

This clone showed up many times. The gene calls are TRBV6-1 and TRBJ2-3; 10 bases are shared with TRBD2. The germline V gene encodes CDR1 MNHNS and CDR2 SASEGT. CDR3 length equals 15 residues. V lost 4 bases to trimming and J lost 3 bases; unmatched junction nucleotides: 4. CDR3 DNA: TGTGCCAGCAGTGGATCGACTAGCGGGACAGATACGCAGTATTTT. Amino acids: CASSGSTSGTDTQYF.

This chain connects TRBV2 to TRBJ2-1; no reliable D call. Germline V gives CDR1 SNHLY, CDR2 FYNNEI. CDR3 size: 15 residues. The V gene lost 4 bases and the J gene lost 3 bases, with 13 bases spanning the gap. CDR3 DNA sequence: TGTGCCAGCAGTGCCGCTCTGACCCGCTACAATGAGCAGTTCTTC. It codes for CASSAALTRYNEQFF.

This chain links TRBV12-3 or TRBV12-4 with TRBJ2-5; D might be TRBD1 (5 bases). The CDR3 consists of 13 residues. V was pared by 3 bases and J by 4 bases, with 9 bases between. This CDR3 reads CASSLGQRETQYF. In DNA, the CDR3 is TGTGCCAGCAGTTTGGGGCAGAGAGAGACCCAGTACTTC.

This clone has a handful of counts. The chain combines TRBV15 with TRBJ2-7; D gene unclear. CDR3 length: 15 residues. Germline values: CDR1 LNHNV, CDR2 YYDKDF (reference sequence). Trimming pared 1 base from V and 3 bases from J, leaving 13 bases between. CDR3 bases: TGTGCCACCAGCAGAGTGGGGAACAGAATCTACGAGCAGTACTTC. It yields the protein CATSRVGNRIYEQYF.

The chain combines TRBV11-2 with TRBJ1-2; D may be TRBD1 (5 bases). CDR1 is SGHAT, CDR2 FQNNGV, per germline. The CDR3 consists of 15 residues. The V and J ends lost 3 bases and 0 bases respectively, with 11 bases between them. The CDR3 region is CASSFSAGSNYGYTF. The CDR3 nucleotides read TGTGCCAGCAGCTTCTCGGCAGGGTCTAACTATGGCTACACCTTC.

The chain links TRBV6-9 to TRBJ1-5, with unresolved D. CDR1 is MNHGY and CDR2 is SVAAGI in the germline V gene. Trimming cost V 4 bases and J 4 bases, with 17 bases left between them. The CDR3 covers 16 residues. CDR3 residues: CASSFSINLGNQPQHF. The CDR3 coding sequence is TGTGCCAGCAGTTTTTCAATTAACTTGGGGAATCAGCCCCAGCATTTT.

This clone appeared a few times. This sequence joins TRBV6-2 or TRBV6-3 and TRBJ1-1; a weak D match, TRBD1 (6 bases). The CDR3 contains 16 residues. Germline assignment: CDR1 MNHEY and CDR2 SVGEGT. V dropped 0 bases and J dropped 1 base, with 12 bases sitting between them. CDR3 bases: TGTGCCAGCAGTTACTCGATGGGGGGCGCGAACACTGAAGCTTTCTTT. Translated: CASSYSMGGANTEAFF.

This clone has only a few counts. J is TRBJ2-7 and V is TRBV27; D assignment may be TRBD1 or TRBD2 (5 bases each). Trimming shortened V by 6 bases and J by 9 bases, and 24 bases separated the two germline ends. This CDR3 has 15 residues. CDR1 MNHEY and CDR2 SMNVEV come from the germline V gene (reference sequence). This chain's CDR3 is CASSYQLPGSTGQYF. The CDR3 region has the DNA TGTGCCAGCAGCTACCAACTTCCGGGGTCCACAGGGCAGTACTTC.

The rearrangement joins TRBV6-5 to TRBJ1-5; D not certain. The CDR3 consists of 14 residues. The germline V gene has CDR1 MNHEY and CDR2 SVGAGI. V lost 4 bases to trimming and J lost 4 bases, with 11 bases between them. The CDR3 here is CASSFTGENQPQHF. As DNA, the CDR3 is TGTGCCAGCAGTTTTACGGGAGAGAATCAGCCCCAGCATTTT.

The V and J genes are TRBV12-3 or TRBV12-4 and TRBJ2-2; unclear D gene. V lost 5 bases to trimming and J lost 0 bases, with 1 base between them. The CDR3 has 12 residues. CDR3 nucleotide sequence: TGTGCCAGCAGTGCGAACACCGGGGAGCTGTTTTTT. Translation gives CASSANTGELFF.

This clone is deemed medium-sized (0.01 to 0.1%). V and J are TRBV29-1 and TRBJ1-2; D uncertain. The CDR3 runs 11 residues. CDR1 and CDR2 from the germline V gene are SQVTM and ANQGSEA. The V gene lost 3 bases and the J gene lost 8 bases, with 10 bases spanning the gap. The CDR3 protein is CSVEGAEGYTF. The CDR3 region has the DNA TGCAGCGTTGAGGGTGCGGAAGGCTACACCTTC.

Only a few counts were recorded for this clone. The rearrangement uses TRBV28 and TRBJ2-7; tentatively, D is TRBD2 (6 bases). The CDR3 spans 14 residues. The V end was cut by 6 bases, the J end by 3 bases, with 15 bases between. Germline CDR1 MDHEN, CDR2 SYDVKM. The CDR3 coding sequence is TGTGCCAGCAGCTCCCTAGGGCGGGACTACGAGCAGTACTTC. It codes for CASSSLGRDYEQYF.